This T cell receptor (beta chain) was identified during a study of type 1 regulatory T cells. Study overall: T-allo10 is an in vitro-generated, Tr1-enriched CD4 T cell product specific for alloantigen. Whole-study findings and limits: Tr1 cells had a more restricted TCR repertoire than non-Tr1 cells.

To note about this clonotype: The antigen is not known.

TCRdb called the reads again in MiXCR, with one record for every CDR3 protein. The sample includes tens of thousands of distinct CDR3 sequences, 20% of them seen just once. The CDR3 is 13 amino acids. Germline CDR1 and CDR2: DFQATT and SNEGSKA (reference sequence). With 5 bases clipped from V and 4 bases from J, the junction kept 5 bases outside the gene matches. The chain employs TRBV20-1 and TRBJ1-5; TRBD1 aligns across 7 bases. This sequence originates from a human donor in good health. Sequencing was performed on cultured type 1 regulatory T (Tr1) cells, either the whole culture or a sorted fraction (not recorded which). The CDR3: CSASDRVNQPQHF. In nucleotides, the CDR3 is TGCAGTGCTTCAGACAGGGTTAATCAGCCCCAGCATTTT.